Described below is a single T cell receptor beta chain sequence and its context. In the authors' methods: Reference gene primer amplification gave estimated nucleated cell counts. Measured with immunoSEQ multiplex PCR; TCRdb has only the in-frame clones, and not every one. Clonal size and the V and J genes are those of that table, whereas D and trimming came from the DNA. Among approximately 300,000 clones listed, approximately 90% were seen once. The entry originates in a study of blood T cell repertoires in COVID-19. About the research overall: Spain, Italy and the United States supplied samples that represented acute and convalescent COVID-19. PBMCs, B-cell-depleted T cells, or T cells provided the cDNA or gDNA that made up the material.

Trimming removed 1 base from V and 13 bases from J, with 13 bases in between. The CDR3 consists of 12 residues. CDR1 and CDR2 from the germline V gene are SNHLY and FYNNEI. People in the exposed group encountered a COVID-19 case within 2 weeks before entering the study. This receptor was identified in a woman in her thirties who had been exposed to COVID-19. Sequencing was carried out using PBMCs or T cells enriched from blood (not recorded which). The V call is TRBV2, the J call TRBJ1-2; D unclear. The DNA of the CDR3 is TGTGCCAGCAGTGAAGTATATCAGGACTTCACCTTC. This translates into CASSEVYQDFTF.